This T cell receptor beta chain comes out of a study of blood T cell repertoires in COVID-19. Study summary: The origin of the acute and convalescent COVID-19 samples was the United States, Italy and Spain. In each case, the material was cDNA or gDNA derived from T cells, B-cell-depleted T cells, or PBMCs.

The length of the CDR3 is 15 residues. In germline, CDR1 is SEHNR, CDR2 FQNEAQ (reference sequence). Trimming removed 1 base from V and 4 bases from J; junction bases left unmatched: 1. Enrolment of Seattle patients took place during active infection, and they were followed longitudinally. Per the original data handling: The assay estimated nucleated cells by amplifying reference gene primers. Using immunoSEQ multiplex PCR, the repertoire was profiled, and TCRdb retains in-frame clones only, with some absent. That table is the source of V, J and clone size, and D and trimming were worked out from the DNA. The sample carries 200,000 to 300,000 clones, about nine tenths recorded once.

This TCR derives from a woman in her thirties with COVID-19, enrolled during active disease. Sequencing input: peripheral blood. This rearrangement joins TRBV7-9 to TRBJ2-2, with TRBD1 matching over 9 bases. The CDR3 nucleotides are TGTGCCAGCAGCTTAGGACAGGGGGTCACCGGGGAGCTGTTTTTT. Its protein is CASSLGQGVTGELFF. The full variable domain, completed using reference TRBV7-9 and TRBJ2-2, is DTGVSQNPRHKITKRGQNVTFRCDPISEHNRLYWYRQTLGQGPEFLTYFQNEAQLEKSRLLSDRFSAERPKGSFSTLEIQRTEQGDSAMYLCASSLGQGVTGELFFGEGSRLTVL.